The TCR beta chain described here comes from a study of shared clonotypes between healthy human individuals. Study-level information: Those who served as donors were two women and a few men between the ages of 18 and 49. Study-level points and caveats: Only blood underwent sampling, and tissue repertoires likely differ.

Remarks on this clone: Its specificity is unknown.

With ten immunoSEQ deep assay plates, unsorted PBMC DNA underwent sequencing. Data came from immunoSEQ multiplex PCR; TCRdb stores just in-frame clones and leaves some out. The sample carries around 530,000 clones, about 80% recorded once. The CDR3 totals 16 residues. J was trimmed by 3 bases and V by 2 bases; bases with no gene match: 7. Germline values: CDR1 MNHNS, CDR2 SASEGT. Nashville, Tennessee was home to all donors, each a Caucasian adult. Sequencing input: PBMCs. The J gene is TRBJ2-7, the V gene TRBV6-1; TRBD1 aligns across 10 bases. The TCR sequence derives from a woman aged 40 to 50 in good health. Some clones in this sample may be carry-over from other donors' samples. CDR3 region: CASSETPGQGSYEQYF. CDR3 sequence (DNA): TGTGCCAGCAGTGAAACTCCGGGACAGGGGAGCTACGAGCAGTACTTC.